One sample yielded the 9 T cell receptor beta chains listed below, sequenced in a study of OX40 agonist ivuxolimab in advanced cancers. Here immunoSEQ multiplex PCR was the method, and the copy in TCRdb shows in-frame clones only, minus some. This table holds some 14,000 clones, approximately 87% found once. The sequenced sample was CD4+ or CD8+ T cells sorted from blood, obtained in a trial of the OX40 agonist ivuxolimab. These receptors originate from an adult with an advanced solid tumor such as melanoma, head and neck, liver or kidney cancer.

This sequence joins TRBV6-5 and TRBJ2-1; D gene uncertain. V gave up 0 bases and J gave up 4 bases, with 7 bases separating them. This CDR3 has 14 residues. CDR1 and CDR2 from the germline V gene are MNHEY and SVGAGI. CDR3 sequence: CASSYSGGYNEQFF. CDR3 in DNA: TGTGCCAGCAGTTACTCAGGCGGTTACAATGAGCAGTTCTTC.

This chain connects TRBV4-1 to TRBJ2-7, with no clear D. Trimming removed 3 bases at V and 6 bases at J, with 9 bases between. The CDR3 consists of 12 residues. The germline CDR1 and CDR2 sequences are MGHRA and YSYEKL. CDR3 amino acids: CASSHTVGEQYF. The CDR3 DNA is TGCGCCAGCAGCCACACTGTCGGCGAGCAGTACTTC.

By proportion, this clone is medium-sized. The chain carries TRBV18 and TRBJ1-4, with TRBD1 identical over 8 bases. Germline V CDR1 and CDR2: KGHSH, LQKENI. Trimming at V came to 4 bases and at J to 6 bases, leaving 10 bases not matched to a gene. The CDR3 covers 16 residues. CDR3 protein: CASSLTYGQGYEKLFF. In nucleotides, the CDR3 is TGTGCCAGCTCACTTACATACGGACAGGGTTATGAAAAACTGTTTTTT.

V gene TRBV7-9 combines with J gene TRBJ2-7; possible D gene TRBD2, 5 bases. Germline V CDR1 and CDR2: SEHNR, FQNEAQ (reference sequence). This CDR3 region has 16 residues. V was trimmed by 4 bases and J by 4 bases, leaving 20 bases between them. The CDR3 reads CASSSVTTETLYEQYF. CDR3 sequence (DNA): TGTGCCAGCAGCTCCGTGACTACCGAAACCCTTTACGAGCAGTACTTC.

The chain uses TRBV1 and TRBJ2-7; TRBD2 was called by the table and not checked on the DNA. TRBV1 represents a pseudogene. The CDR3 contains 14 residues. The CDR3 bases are TGCACCAGCAGCCACCCGGGATCGACCATCGAGCAGTACTTC. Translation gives CTSSHPGSTIEQYF.

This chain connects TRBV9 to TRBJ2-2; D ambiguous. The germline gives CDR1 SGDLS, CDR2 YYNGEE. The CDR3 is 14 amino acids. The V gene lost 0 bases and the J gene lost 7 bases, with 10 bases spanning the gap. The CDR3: CASSVARVGGELFF. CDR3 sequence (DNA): TGTGCCAGCAGCGTAGCTAGAGTGGGCGGGGAGCTGTTTTTT. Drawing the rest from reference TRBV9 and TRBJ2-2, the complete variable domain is DSGVTQTPKHLITATGQRVTLRCSPRSGDLSVYWYQQSLDQGLQFLIQYYNGEERAKGNILERFSAQQFPDLHSELNLSSLELGDSALYFCASSVARVGGELFFGEGSRLTVL.

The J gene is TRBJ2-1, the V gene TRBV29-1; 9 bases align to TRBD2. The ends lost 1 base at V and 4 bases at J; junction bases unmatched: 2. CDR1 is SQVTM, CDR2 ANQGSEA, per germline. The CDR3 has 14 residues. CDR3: CSVEGLAVYNEQFF. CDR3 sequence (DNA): TGCAGCGTTGAAGGACTAGCGGTTTACAATGAGCAGTTCTTC.

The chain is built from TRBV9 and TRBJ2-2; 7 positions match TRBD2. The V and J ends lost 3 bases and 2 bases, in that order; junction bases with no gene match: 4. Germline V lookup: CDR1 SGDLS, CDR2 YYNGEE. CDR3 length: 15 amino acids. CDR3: CASSETSLNTGELFF. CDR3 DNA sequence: TGTGCCAGCAGCGAGACTAGCCTAAACACCGGGGAGCTGTTTTTT.

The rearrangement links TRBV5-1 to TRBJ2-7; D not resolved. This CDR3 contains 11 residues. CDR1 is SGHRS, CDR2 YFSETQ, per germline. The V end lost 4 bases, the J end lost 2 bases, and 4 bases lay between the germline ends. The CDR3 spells CASSVTYEQYF. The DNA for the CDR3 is TGCGCCAGCAGCGTGACCTACGAGCAGTACTTC.